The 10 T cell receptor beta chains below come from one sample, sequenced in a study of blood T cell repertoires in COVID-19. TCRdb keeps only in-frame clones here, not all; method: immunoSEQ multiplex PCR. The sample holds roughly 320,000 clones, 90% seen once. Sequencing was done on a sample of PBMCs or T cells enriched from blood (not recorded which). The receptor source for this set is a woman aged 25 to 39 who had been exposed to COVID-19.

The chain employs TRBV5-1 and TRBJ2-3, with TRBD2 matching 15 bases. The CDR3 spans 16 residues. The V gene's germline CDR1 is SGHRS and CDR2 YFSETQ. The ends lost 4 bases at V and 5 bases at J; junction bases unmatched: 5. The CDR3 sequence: CASSPPGLAGGDTQYF. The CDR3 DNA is TGCGCCAGCAGCCCCCCGGGACTAGCGGGGGGAGATACGCAGTATTTT.

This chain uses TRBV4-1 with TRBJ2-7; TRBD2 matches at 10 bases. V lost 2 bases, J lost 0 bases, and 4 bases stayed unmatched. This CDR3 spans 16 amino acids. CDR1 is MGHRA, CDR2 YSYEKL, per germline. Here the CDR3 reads CASSQTSGVSSYEQYF. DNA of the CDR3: TGCGCCAGCAGCCAAACTAGCGGGGTAAGCTCCTACGAGCAGTACTTC.

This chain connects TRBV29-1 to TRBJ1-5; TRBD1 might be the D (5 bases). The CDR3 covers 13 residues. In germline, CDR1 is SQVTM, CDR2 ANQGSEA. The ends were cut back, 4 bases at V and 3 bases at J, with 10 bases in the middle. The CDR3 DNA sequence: TGCAGCGTTGTTCAGGGTCTCAATCAGCCCCAGCATTTT. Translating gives CSVVQGLNQPQHF.

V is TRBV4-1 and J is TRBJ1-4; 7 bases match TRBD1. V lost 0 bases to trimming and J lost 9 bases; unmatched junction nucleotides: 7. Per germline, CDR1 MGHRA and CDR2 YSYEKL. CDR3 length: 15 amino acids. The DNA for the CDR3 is TGCGCCAGCAGCCAAGATCGCGACAGGGCTAAAAAACTGTTTTTT. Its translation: CASSQDRDRAKKLFF.

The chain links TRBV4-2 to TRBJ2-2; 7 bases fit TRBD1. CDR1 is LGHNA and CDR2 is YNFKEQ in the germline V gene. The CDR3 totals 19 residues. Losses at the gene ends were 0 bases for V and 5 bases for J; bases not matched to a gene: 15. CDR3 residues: CASSQDLSLGQSGTGELFF. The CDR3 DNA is TGTGCCAGCAGCCAAGATCTAAGTTTGGGACAGTCAGGAACCGGGGAGCTGTTTTTT.

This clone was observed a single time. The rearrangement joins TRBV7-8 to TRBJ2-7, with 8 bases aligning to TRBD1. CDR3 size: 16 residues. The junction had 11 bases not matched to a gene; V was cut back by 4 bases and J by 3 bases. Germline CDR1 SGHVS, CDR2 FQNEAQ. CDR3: CASSSGLIGTGYEQYF. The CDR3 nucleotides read TGTGCCAGCAGCTCGGGTCTAATCGGGACAGGCTACGAGCAGTACTTC. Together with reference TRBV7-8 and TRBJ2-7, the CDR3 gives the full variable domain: GAGVSQSPRYKVAKRGQDVALRCDPISGHVSLFWYQQALGQGPEFLTYFQNEAQLDKSGLPSDRFFAERPEGSVSTLKIQRTQQEDSAVYLCASSSGLIGTGYEQYFGPGTRLTVT.

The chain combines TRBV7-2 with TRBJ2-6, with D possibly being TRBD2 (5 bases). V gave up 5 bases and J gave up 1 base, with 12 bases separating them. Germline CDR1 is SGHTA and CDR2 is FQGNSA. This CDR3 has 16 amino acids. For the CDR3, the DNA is TGTGCCAGCAGCCCCGACTCGGGGTCTGGGGCCAACGTCCTGACTTTC. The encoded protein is CASSPDSGSGANVLTF.

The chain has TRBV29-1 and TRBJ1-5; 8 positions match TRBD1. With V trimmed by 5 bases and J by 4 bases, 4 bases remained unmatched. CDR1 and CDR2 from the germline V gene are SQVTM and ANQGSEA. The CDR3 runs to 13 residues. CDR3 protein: CSVSDRGNQPQHF. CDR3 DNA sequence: TGCAGCGTTTCTGACAGGGGAAATCAGCCCCAGCATTTT.

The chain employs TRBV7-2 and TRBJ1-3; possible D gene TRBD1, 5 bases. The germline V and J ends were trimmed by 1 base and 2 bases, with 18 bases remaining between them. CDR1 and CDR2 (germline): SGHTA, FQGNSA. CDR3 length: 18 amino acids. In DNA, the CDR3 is TGTGCCAGCAGCTTAGAGGGAATATGGGCGGGGCCTGGAAACACCATATATTTT. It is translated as CASSLEGIWAGPGNTIYF.

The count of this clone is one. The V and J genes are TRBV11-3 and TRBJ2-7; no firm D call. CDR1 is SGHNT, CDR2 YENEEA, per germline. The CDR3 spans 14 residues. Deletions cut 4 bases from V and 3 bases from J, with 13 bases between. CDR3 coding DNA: TGTGCCAGCAGCTCCTCACGCGCCGACTACGAGCAGTACTTC. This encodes CASSSSRADYEQYF.